This T cell receptor (beta chain) emerged from a study of blood T cell repertoires in COVID-19. Study context: Some COVID-19 samples were acute and others convalescent; all came from the United States, Italy and Spain.

V gave up 5 bases and J gave up 6 bases, with 10 bases separating them. This CDR3 spans 13 amino acids. The V gene's germline CDR1 is PRHDT and CDR2 FYEKMQ (reference sequence). The method was immunoSEQ multiplex PCR; TCRdb's version includes in-frame clones alone and lacks a portion of them. Here the sample spans some 100,000 clones, over 75% being singletons. The sequence derives from a man aged 30-40 years in a cohort sampled during active COVID-19. The sequenced sample was peripheral blood. The V gene is TRBV13, the J gene TRBJ2-2; D uncertain. The CDR3 DNA follows: TGTGCCAGCAGCCCCGGGTTGGCCGGGGAGCTGTTTTTT. It encodes CASSPGLAGELFF.